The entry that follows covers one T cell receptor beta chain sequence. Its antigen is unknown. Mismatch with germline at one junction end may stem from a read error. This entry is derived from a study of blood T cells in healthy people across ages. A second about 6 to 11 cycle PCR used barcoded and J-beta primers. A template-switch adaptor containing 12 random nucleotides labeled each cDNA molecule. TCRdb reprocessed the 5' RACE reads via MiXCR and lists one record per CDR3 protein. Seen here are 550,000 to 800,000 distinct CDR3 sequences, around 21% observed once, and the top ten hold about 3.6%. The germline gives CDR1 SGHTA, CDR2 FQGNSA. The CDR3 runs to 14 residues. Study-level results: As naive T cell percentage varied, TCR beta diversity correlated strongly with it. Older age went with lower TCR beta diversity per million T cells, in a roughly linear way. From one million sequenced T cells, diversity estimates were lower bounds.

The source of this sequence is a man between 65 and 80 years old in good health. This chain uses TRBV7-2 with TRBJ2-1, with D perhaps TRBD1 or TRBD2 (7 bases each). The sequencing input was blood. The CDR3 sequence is CASSSQGGGNERFF. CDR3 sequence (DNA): TGTGCCAGCAGCTCCCAGGGGGGGGGCAATGAGCGGTTCTTC.